The next 2 T cell receptor beta chains were all read from a single sample in a study of T cell repertoires in cytomegalovirus infection. Their antigen targets remain unknown. TCRdb reprocessed the reads via MiXCR and lists one record per CDR3 protein. The repertoire consists of hundreds of thousands of distinct CDR3 sequences, with about 42% occurring once and the leading ten covering around 44%. Source: cultured PBMCs, taken from culture after CMV antigen stimulation. The origin of the receptors is a human donor in good health (CMV status not recorded). Some clones in this sample may be carry-over from other donors' samples.

The V gene is TRBV6-6, the J gene TRBJ1-2; possible D gene TRBD1, 6 bases. Germline CDR1 and CDR2: MNHNY and SVGAGI (reference sequence). There are 14 residues in the CDR3. V lost 4 bases and J 2 bases, leaving 11 bases between the germline ends. The CDR3 sequence is CASSFGQRNYGYTF. In nucleotides, the CDR3 is TGTGCCAGCAGTTTCGGACAGCGAAACTATGGCTACACCTTC.

The sample holds a few counts of this clonotype. The rearrangement uses TRBV4-2 and TRBJ2-3, with D perhaps matching TRBD2 (7 bases). The V gene's germline CDR1 is LGHNA and CDR2 YNFKEQ. V was cut by 4 bases and J by 5 bases, with 19 bases left in between. The CDR3 is 16 residues long. The CDR3, as DNA: TGTGCCAGCAGCCCCCAACCGGGGGGCTGGGGAGATACGCAGTATTTT. Protein product: CASSPQPGGWGDTQYF.